The 26 T cell receptor beta chains given below trace back to one sample, sequenced in a study of blood T cell repertoires in COVID-19. Data came from immunoSEQ multiplex PCR; TCRdb stores just in-frame clones and leaves some out. The sample has 380,000 or so clones; around 92% are singletons. The sequenced sample was peripheral blood. The receptors were gathered from a man in his forties or fifties with acute or convalescent COVID-19.

The CDR3 loop is CASSVTGGNNEQFF. As DNA, the CDR3 is TGTGCCAGCAGTGTAACAGGGGGTAACAATGAGCAGTTCTTC. The chain combines TRBV2 with TRBJ2-1; the match to TRBD1 covers 8 bases. With 4 bases clipped from V and 5 bases from J, the junction kept 4 bases outside the gene matches. Germline CDR1 SNHLY, CDR2 FYNNEI. The CDR3 covers 14 residues.

This chain links TRBV7-2 with TRBJ1-6; 9 nucleotides align to TRBD1. This CDR3 has 15 residues. The V segment lost 5 bases and the J segment 10 bases; nucleotides outside the gene matches: 9. In germline, CDR1 is SGHTA, CDR2 FQGNSA. CDR3 sequence (DNA): TGTGCCAGCAGCCCGGGGGGACAGGGTTTGTCACCCCTCCACTTT. Its translation: CASSPGGQGLSPLHF.

V and J are TRBV11-2 and TRBJ2-7; D unclear. Trimming took 5 bases from V and 4 from J, leaving 6 bases between them. CDR1 and CDR2 (germline): SGHAT, FQNNGV. This CDR3 contains 11 residues. The CDR3, as DNA: TGTGCCAGCAGCCAGAATTACGAGCAGTACTTC. It encodes CASSQNYEQYF.

V and J are TRBV28 and TRBJ1-4, with D perhaps TRBD1 (5 bases). This CDR3 is 15 amino acids long. Germline V gene sequence: CDR1 MDHEN, CDR2 SYDVKM. V shed 5 bases and J shed 5 bases, with 15 bases lying between them. CDR3 in DNA: TGTGCCAGCAGTCTCCCAACGACAGCAAATGAAAAACTGTTTTTT. Its translation: CASSLPTTANEKLFF.

In its sample, this clone was seen once. The gene calls are TRBV7-9 and TRBJ1-1; the D is unclear. This CDR3 has 16 amino acids. With 1 base removed from V and 4 bases from J, the gap between germline ends came to 16 bases. Per the germline V gene, CDR1 is SEHNR and CDR2 is FQNEAQ (reference sequence). The CDR3 is CASSLGVQPVGTEAFF. CDR3 bases: TGTGCCAGCAGCTTAGGTGTACAGCCTGTGGGCACTGAAGCTTTCTTT.

The CDR3 sequence is CASSYYYEQYF. The CDR3 DNA sequence: TGTGCCAGCAGTTACTACTACGAGCAGTACTTC. J is TRBJ2-7 and V is TRBV25-1; D not certain. The CDR3 loop spans 11 amino acids. The V and J ends lost 5 bases and 3 bases respectively, with 5 bases between them. The germline V gene has CDR1 MGHDK and CDR2 SYGVNS.

The chain joins TRBV6-5 to TRBJ1-6; perhaps TRBD1 as D (5 bases). Germline CDR1 reads MNHEY; CDR2 reads SVGAGI. V dropped 2 bases and J dropped 7 bases, with 15 bases sitting between them. The CDR3 loop spans 16 amino acids. DNA for the CDR3: TGTGCCAGCAGTTACGTGGTTGGGGCGGGGAATTCACCCCTCCACTTT. Translation gives CASSYVVGAGNSPLHF.

This sequence joins TRBV5-8 and TRBJ1-6; maybe TRBD1 (5 bases). The CDR3 sequence is 13 residues long. V lost 7 bases and J lost 8, with 13 bases in between. Germline CDR1 reads SGHTS; CDR2 reads YDEGEE. The CDR3 protein is CASPGELYSPLHF. Written as DNA, the CDR3 is TGTGCCAGCCCGGGGGAACTCTATTCACCCCTCCACTTT.

Points on this clone: The same CDR3 also results from other DNA sequences found in this sample. The chain employs TRBV28 and TRBJ1-2; D unresolved. This CDR3 contains 11 residues. CDR1 and CDR2 (germline): MDHEN, SYDVKM. With 5 bases removed from V and 8 bases from J, the gap between germline ends came to 9 bases. For the CDR3, the DNA is TGTGCCAGCAGTCCCCGGTTCGGCTACACCTTC. Protein sequence: CASSPRFGYTF.

The chain links TRBV7-9 to TRBJ2-5, with 8 bases aligning to TRBD1. V lost 5 bases, J lost 1 base, and 12 bases stayed unmatched. There are 17 residues in the CDR3. Germline CDR1 is SEHNR and CDR2 is FQNEAQ (reference sequence). In DNA form, the CDR3 reads TGTGCCAGCAGCCCCGGGTTGGGGACAGGCGGCCAAGAGACCCAGTACTTC. This gives the protein CASSPGLGTGGQETQYF.

Only one count was recorded for this clone. This rearrangement joins TRBV4-2 to TRBJ1-4; no reliable D call. Germline CDR1 and CDR2: LGHNA and YNFKEQ. The CDR3 contains 16 residues. V lost 5 bases and J 0 bases, leaving 13 bases between the germline ends. This chain's CDR3 is CASSSEGTATNEKLFF. CDR3 sequence (DNA): TGTGCCAGCAGCTCAGAGGGTACAGCAACTAATGAAAAACTGTTTTTT.

The chain recombines TRBV4-1 with TRBJ2-5; no firm D call. Per the germline V gene, CDR1 is MGHRA and CDR2 is YSYEKL. Trimming pared 0 bases from V and 6 bases from J, leaving 14 bases between. This CDR3 is built from 15 residues. The DNA for the CDR3 is TGCGCCAGCAGCCAAGAGGTCACACGTCCCCAGACCCAGTACTTC. This gives the protein CASSQEVTRPQTQYF.

J is TRBJ1-1 and V is TRBV7-9, with a tentative D call TRBD1 (5 bases). Deletions cut 5 bases from V and 6 bases from J, with 22 bases between. CDR3 length: 16 residues. CDR1 and CDR2 (germline): SEHNR, FQNEAQ (reference sequence). The CDR3 coding sequence is TGTGCCAGCAGCCCACGCGCCGGCAGGGAAGGTCCTGAAGCTTTCTTT. It is translated as CASSPRAGREGPEAFF.

The rearrangement joins TRBV28 to TRBJ1-1; maybe TRBD1 (6 bases). Trimming shortened V by 5 bases and J by 1 base, and 14 bases separated the two germline ends. The CDR3 loop spans 15 amino acids. Germline-derived CDR1 and CDR2 are MDHEN and SYDVKM. The CDR3 loop reads CASSPLDSGNTEAFF. The CDR3 DNA sequence: TGTGCCAGCAGTCCCCTGGACAGCGGGAACACTGAAGCTTTCTTT. The whole variable domain, filled in from reference TRBV28 and TRBJ1-1, reads DVKVTQSSRYLVKRTGEKVFLECVQDMDHENMFWYRQDPGLGLRLIYFSYDVKMKEKGDIPEGYSVSREKKERFSLILESASTNQTSMYLCASSPLDSGNTEAFFGQGTRLTVV.

This clone was seen just once. The rearrangement links TRBV5-1 to TRBJ1-1; D unclear. Germline CDR1 is SGHRS and CDR2 is YFSETQ. The V end lost 0 bases, the J end lost 7 bases, and 10 bases lay between the germline ends. The CDR3 extends over 13 amino acids. As DNA, the CDR3 is TGCGCCAGCAGCTTGGCCGGAGGTGATGAAGCTTTCTTT. Translated, it gives CASSLAGGDEAFF. Combining the CDR3 with reference TRBV5-1 and TRBJ1-1 gives the whole variable domain KAGVTQTPRYLIKTRGQQVTLSCSPISGHRSVSWYQQTPGQGLQFLFEYFSETQRNKGNFPGRFSGRQFSNSRSEMNVSTLELGDSALYLCASSLAGGDEAFFGQGTRLTVV.

The rearrangement joins TRBV29-1 to TRBJ2-1, with no clear D. The CDR3 covers 12 residues. Germline CDR1 reads SQVTM; CDR2 reads ANQGSEA. Trimming took 3 bases from V and 4 from J, leaving 7 bases between them. The CDR3 DNA sequence: TGCAGCGTTGAGGCAGTATACAATGAGCAGTTCTTC. It codes for CSVEAVYNEQFF.

The chain uses TRBV5-1 and TRBJ1-2, with D hard to call. This CDR3 has 14 amino acids. V lost 4 bases, J lost 1 base, and 11 bases lay in between. CDR1 and CDR2 from the germline V gene are SGHRS and YFSETQ. CDR3 coding DNA: TGCGCCAGCAGCGTAGATCAACTTAACTATGGCTACACCTTC. Translated: CASSVDQLNYGYTF. The full variable domain, rest sourced from reference TRBV5-1 and TRBJ1-2, is KAGVTQTPRYLIKTRGQQVTLSCSPISGHRSVSWYQQTPGQGLQFLFEYFSETQRNKGNFPGRFSGRQFSNSRSEMNVSTLELGDSALYLCASSVDQLNYGYTFGSGTRLTVV.

This chain connects TRBV5-1 to TRBJ1-1; unclear D gene. CDR3 length: 16 amino acids. V was shortened by 4 bases and J by 2 bases, with 18 bases between the two germline ends. The germline CDR1 and CDR2 sequences are SGHRS and YFSETQ. In DNA, the CDR3 is TGCGCCAGCAGCGTTGGGTTCATTTCTAGAAACACTGAAGCTTTCTTT. It is translated as CASSVGFISRNTEAFF.

The CDR3 coding sequence is TGTGCCAGCAGTCTGCCCGGACAGGGGCGTTCGCCCCAGCATTTT. Its translation: CASSLPGQGRSPQHF. The J gene is TRBJ1-5, the V gene TRBV6-5; 9 positions match TRBD1. Trimming at V came to 5 bases and at J to 9 bases, leaving 11 bases not matched to a gene. The CDR3 extends over 15 amino acids. Germline loops: CDR1 MNHEY, CDR2 SVGAGI.

The chain uses TRBV2 and TRBJ1-1, with D unresolved. The CDR3 is made up of 15 amino acids. CDR1 and CDR2 (germline): SNHLY, FYNNEI. Trimming took 5 bases from V and 4 from J, leaving 17 bases between them. CDR3 in amino acids: CASSPTDTSTTEAFF. The DNA of the CDR3 is TGTGCCAGCAGTCCAACCGACACTTCCACCACTGAAGCTTTCTTT.

The chain uses TRBV7-2 and TRBJ2-7; D is uncertain. The V gene's germline CDR1 is SGHTA and CDR2 FQGNSA. V dropped 1 base and J dropped 2 bases, with 9 bases sitting between them. The CDR3 covers 14 residues. CDR3 DNA sequence: TGTGCCAGCAGCTTAGGGGCAGCTACCTACGAGCAGTACTTC. Its translation is CASSLGAATYEQYF.

V is TRBV5-6 and J is TRBJ1-6; perhaps TRBD1 as D (5 bases). From germline, CDR1 is SGHDT and CDR2 YYEEEE. This CDR3 is built from 15 residues. The V gene lost 1 base and the J gene lost 6 bases, with 11 bases spanning the gap. As DNA, the CDR3 is TGTGCCAGCAGCTTGACCCGACAGTTTAATTCACCCCTCCACTTT. Translated: CASSLTRQFNSPLHF.

V usage is TRBV20-1 and J usage is TRBJ2-3, with D unresolved. The CDR3 sequence is 14 residues long. Between the trimmed V and J ends, which lost 3 bases and 6 bases, there was a span of 16 bases. Germline V lookup: CDR1 DFQATT, CDR2 SNEGSKA (reference sequence). CDR3: CSASMGQVLDTQYF. The DNA for the CDR3 is TGCAGTGCTAGTATGGGTCAGGTTTTGGATACGCAGTATTTT.

The sample holds one count of this clone. J is TRBJ1-1 and V is TRBV28; 9 nucleotides align to TRBD1. CDR3 length: 15 residues. CDR1 and CDR2 from the germline V gene are MDHEN and SYDVKM. The V segment lost 4 bases and the J segment 2 bases; nucleotides outside the gene matches: 5. The CDR3: CASSSGGQGNTEAFF. As DNA, the CDR3 is TGTGCCAGCAGTTCGGGGGGACAGGGAAACACTGAAGCTTTCTTT. The variable domain in full, with the rest retrieved from reference TRBV28 and TRBJ1-1, is DVKVTQSSRYLVKRTGEKVFLECVQDMDHENMFWYRQDPGLGLRLIYFSYDVKMKEKGDIPEGYSVSREKKERFSLILESASTNQTSMYLCASSSGGQGNTEAFFGQGTRLTVV.

The chain recombines TRBV18 with TRBJ2-1; TRBD2 is a possible D gene (5 bases). Germline CDR1 reads KGHSH; CDR2 reads LQKENI. The CDR3 totals 16 residues. Trimming cost V 5 bases and J 0 bases, with 14 bases left between them. CDR3 DNA sequence: TGTGCCAGCTCAACGGGGTCTCCAAGCTCCTACAATGAGCAGTTCTTC. Protein: CASSTGSPSSYNEQFF.

The chain has TRBV11-2 and TRBJ1-1, with no clear D. Between the trimmed V and J ends, which lost 1 base and 8 bases, there was a span of 11 bases. The CDR3 is 13 residues long. Germline V gives CDR1 SGHAT, CDR2 FQNNGV. CDR3 loop: CASSLARGGEAFF. The CDR3 region has the DNA TGTGCCAGCAGCTTAGCTCGCGGCGGGGAAGCTTTCTTT.